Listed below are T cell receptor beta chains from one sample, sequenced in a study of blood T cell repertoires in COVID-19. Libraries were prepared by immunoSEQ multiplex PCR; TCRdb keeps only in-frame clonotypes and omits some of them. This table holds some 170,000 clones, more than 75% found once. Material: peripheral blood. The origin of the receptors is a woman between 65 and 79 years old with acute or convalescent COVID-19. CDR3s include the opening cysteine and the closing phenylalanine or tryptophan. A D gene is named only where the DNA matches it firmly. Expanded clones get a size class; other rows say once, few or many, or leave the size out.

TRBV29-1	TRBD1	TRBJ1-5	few	CSVVDRGWFGNQPQHF	TGCAGCGTTGTGGACAGGGGGTGGTTTGGCAATCAGCCCCAGCATTTT
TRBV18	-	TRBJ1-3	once	CASSPGDSSGNTIYF	TGTGCCAGCTCACCCGGCGACAGCTCTGGAAACACCATATATTTT
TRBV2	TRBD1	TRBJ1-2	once	CASIFAGTGDGYTF	TGTGCCAGCATCTTTGCCGGGACAGGGGATGGCTACACCTTC
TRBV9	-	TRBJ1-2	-	CASSVGGTTERLMGATF	TGTGCCAGCAGCGTAGGGGGAACGACCGAACGTCTCATGGGGGCCACCTTC
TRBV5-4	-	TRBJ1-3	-	CASSPGQPSGNTIYF	TGTGCCAGCAGCCCCGGACAGCCCTCTGGAAACACCATATATTTT
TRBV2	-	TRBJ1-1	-	CASSLNRDVNTEAFF	TGTGCCAGCAGTCTTAACAGGGACGTGAACACTGAAGCTTTCTTT
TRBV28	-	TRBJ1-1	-	CASRRRGGAEEAFF	TGTGCCAGCAGAAGGAGAGGGGGAGCAGAGGAAGCTTTCTTT
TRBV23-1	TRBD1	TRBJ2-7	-	CASSHKLRRQGAGEQYF	TGCGCCAGCAGTCACAAACTCCGGAGACAGGGGGCTGGCGAGCAGTACTTC
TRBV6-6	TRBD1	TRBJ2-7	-	CASSRDRAYEQYF	TGTGCCAGCAGCCGGGACAGGGCCTACGAGCAGTACTTC
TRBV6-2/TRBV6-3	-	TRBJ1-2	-	CASSSTANYGYTF	TGTGCCAGCAGTTCGACAGCTAACTATGGCTACACCTTC
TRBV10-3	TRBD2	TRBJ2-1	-	CAISELTSGAYNEQFF	TGTGCCATCAGTGAGCTAACTAGCGGAGCCTACAATGAGCAGTTCTTC
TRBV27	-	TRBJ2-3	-	CASSLYSTKPEGQYF	TGTGCCAGCAGTTTATACAGCACGAAGCCGGAAGGGCAGTATTTT
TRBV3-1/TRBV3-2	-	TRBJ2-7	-	CARMVPSSYEQYF	TGTGCCAGGATGGTCCCTAGCTCCTACGAGCAGTACTTC
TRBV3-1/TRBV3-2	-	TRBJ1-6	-	CASSQSGLGGWSPLHF	TGTGCCAGCAGCCAATCAGGCTTGGGGGGATGGTCACCCCTCCACTTT
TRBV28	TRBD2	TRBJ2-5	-	CASSSGLAGLYGQETQYF	TGTGCCAGCAGTTCGGGACTAGCGGGACTGTACGGTCAAGAGACCCAGTACTTC
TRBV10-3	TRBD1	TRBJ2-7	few	CAIRSDRGFYEQYF	TGTGCCATCAGGTCGGACAGGGGGTTCTACGAGCAGTACTTC